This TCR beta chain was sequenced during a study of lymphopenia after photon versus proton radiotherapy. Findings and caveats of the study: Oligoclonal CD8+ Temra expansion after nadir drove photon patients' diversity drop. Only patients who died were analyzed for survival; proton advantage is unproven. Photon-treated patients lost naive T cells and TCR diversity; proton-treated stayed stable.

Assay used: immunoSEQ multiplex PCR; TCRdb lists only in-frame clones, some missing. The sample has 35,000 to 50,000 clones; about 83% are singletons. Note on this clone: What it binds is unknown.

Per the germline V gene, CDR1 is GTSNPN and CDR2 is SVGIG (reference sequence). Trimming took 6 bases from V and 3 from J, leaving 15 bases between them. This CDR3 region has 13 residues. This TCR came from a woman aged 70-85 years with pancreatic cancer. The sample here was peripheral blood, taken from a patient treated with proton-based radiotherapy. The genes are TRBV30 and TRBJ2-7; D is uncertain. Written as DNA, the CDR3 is TGTGCCTGCTCAGTGGGTCCGAGCTACGAGCAGTACTTC. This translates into CACSVGPSYEQYF. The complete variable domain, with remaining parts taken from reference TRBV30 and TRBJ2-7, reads SQTIHQWPATLVQPVGSPLSLECTVEGTSNPNLYWYRQAAGRGLQLLFYSVGIGQISSEVPQNLSASRPQDRQFILSSKKLLLSDSGFYLCACSVGPSYEQYFGPGTRLTVT.